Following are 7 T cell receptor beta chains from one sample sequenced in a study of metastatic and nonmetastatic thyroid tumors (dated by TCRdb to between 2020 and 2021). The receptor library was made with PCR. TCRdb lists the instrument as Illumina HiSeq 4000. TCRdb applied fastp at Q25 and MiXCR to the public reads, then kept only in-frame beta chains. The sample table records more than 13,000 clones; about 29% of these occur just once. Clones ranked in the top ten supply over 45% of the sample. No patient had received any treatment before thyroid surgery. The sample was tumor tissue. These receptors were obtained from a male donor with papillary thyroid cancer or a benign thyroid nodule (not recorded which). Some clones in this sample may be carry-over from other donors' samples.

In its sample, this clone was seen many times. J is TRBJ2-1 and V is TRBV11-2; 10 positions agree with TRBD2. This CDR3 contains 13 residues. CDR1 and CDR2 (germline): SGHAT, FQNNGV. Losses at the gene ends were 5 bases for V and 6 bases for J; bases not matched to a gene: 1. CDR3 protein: CASSASGSNEQFF. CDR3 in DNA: TGTGCCAGCAGCGCTAGCGGGAGCAATGAGCAGTTCTTC.

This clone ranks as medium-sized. The CDR3 sequence: CASSELAGGYNEQFF. CDR3 DNA sequence: TGTGCCAGCAGTGAACTAGCGGGAGGGTACAATGAGCAGTTCTTC. The chain carries TRBV6-1 and TRBJ2-1; 12 nucleotides agree with TRBD2. CDR3 length: 15 amino acids. V was clipped by 2 bases and J by 4 bases; unmatched bases: 0. Germline CDR1 MNHNS, CDR2 SASEGT.

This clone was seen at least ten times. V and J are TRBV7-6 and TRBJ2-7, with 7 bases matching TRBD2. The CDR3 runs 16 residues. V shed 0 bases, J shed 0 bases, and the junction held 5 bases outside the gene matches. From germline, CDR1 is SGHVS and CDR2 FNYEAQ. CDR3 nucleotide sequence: TGTGCCAGCAGCTTAGCAAGCGGGGCGAGCTCCTACGAGCAGTACTTC. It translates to CASSLASGASSYEQYF.

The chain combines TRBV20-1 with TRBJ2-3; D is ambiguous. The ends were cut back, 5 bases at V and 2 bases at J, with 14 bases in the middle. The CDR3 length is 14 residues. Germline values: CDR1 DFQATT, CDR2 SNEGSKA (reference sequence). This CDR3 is CSAPPQPSTDTQYF. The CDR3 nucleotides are TGCAGTGCTCCCCCCCAGCCCTCCACAGATACGCAGTATTTT.

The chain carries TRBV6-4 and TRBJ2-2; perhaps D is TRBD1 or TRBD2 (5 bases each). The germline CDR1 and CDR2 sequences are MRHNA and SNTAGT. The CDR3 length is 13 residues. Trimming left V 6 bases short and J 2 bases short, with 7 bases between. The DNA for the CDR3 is TGTGCCAGCAGCTGGGACAACACCGGGGAGCTGTTTTTT. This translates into CASSWDNTGELFF.

The chain's CDR3 is CASSRDRGYEQYF. The CDR3 bases are TGTGCCAGCAGCCGGGACAGGGGATACGAGCAGTACTTC. J is TRBJ2-7 and V is TRBV6-1; 10 bases are a match to TRBD1. The CDR3 runs 13 residues. Germline V gene data show CDR1 as MNHNS and CDR2 as SASEGT. The V gene end was trimmed by 6 bases and the J gene end by 4 bases; junction bases not matched to a gene: 3.

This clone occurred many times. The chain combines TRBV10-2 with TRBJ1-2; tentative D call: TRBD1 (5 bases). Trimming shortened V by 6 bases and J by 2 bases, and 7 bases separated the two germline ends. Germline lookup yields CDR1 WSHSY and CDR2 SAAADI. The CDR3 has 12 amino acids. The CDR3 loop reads CASRRDNYGYTF. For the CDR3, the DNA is TGCGCCAGCAGGAGGGACAACTATGGCTACACCTTC.